This TCR beta chain was obtained from a study of blood T cell repertoires in COVID-19. Per the study methods: Estimated nucleated cell counts came from reference gene primer amplification. Sequenced by immunoSEQ multiplex PCR; TCRdb stores in-frame clones only, minus some. That table supplies the V and J calls and clone size; D and trimming were determined from the DNA. The table shows 250,000 to 350,000 clones, with 87% occurring only once. Trimming cost V 0 bases and J 5 bases; bases outside gene matches: 2. Germline CDR1 SNHLY, CDR2 FYNNEI. The CDR3 extends over 14 amino acids. This sequence originates from a young man with active or convalescent COVID-19. J is TRBJ1-2 and V is TRBV2, with 8 bases identical to TRBD1. What was sequenced was peripheral blood. The CDR3 reads CASSEARQGYGYTF. The DNA for the CDR3 is TGTGCCAGCAGTGAAGCCAGACAGGGGTATGGCTACACCTTC.